This T cell receptor (beta chain) was sequenced for a study of OX40 agonist ivuxolimab in advanced cancers. General study results and limits: At 0.1 to 3.0 mg/kg and by week 6, CD4+ and CD8+ T cells in the blood had expanded clonally. A proportion of nonresponders additionally exhibited low normalized T-cell clonal expansion.

The table came from immunoSEQ multiplex PCR; TCRdb's copy has only in-frame clones and leaves some out. This sample has 43,000 or so clones; 86% occur once, and the top ten carry 30% to 45%. Systemic immunosuppression or a history of autoimmune disease excluded patients. Blood sampling was done at baseline, cycle 4 day 1, and cycle 7 day 1. The V gene's germline CDR1 is MNHNY and CDR2 SVGAGI (reference sequence). The CDR3 is made up of 12 amino acids. V was shortened by 5 bases and J by 4 bases, with 9 bases between the two germline ends. Note on this clone: Its antigen remains unidentified.

The clonotype was recovered from an adult with an advanced solid tumor such as melanoma, head and neck, liver or kidney cancer. Sequencing was performed on CD4+ or CD8+ T cells sorted from blood, taken in a trial of the OX40 agonist ivuxolimab. This chain joins TRBV6-6 and TRBJ2-7; unclear D gene. CDR3 in amino acids: CASSLTRYEQYF. The CDR3, as DNA: TGTGCCAGCAGTCTGACCCGGTACGAGCAGTACTTC.